Presented here are 11 T cell receptor beta chains from one specimen sequenced in a study of spatial heterogeneity in lung cancer. Time point reported: sample taken at primary tumor resection. TCRs were sequenced from unsorted whole RNA of tumor, nontumor lung or PBMC. TCRdb called the 5' RACE reads again in MiXCR, with one record for every CDR3 protein. This table holds roughly 25,000 distinct CDR3 sequences, more than 10% found once. The sequences come from PBMCs, collected at surgery. The receptors here all came from a female donor with early-stage non-small cell lung cancer.

The gene calls are TRBV7-2 and TRBJ2-3; D not certain. V lost 8 bases and J 3 bases, leaving 12 bases between the germline ends. This CDR3 has 13 amino acids. Germline V gene lookup returns CDR1 SGHTA and CDR2 FQGNSA. CDR3 sequence: CASRRVGTDTQYF. Here the CDR3 DNA reads TGTGCCAGCCGAAGGGTCGGAACAGATACGCAGTATTTT.

This clonotype was seen repeatedly, ten times or more. The chain employs TRBV19 and TRBJ2-1; D remains unclear. This CDR3 comprises 12 residues. V gave up 3 bases and J gave up 10 bases, with 10 bases separating them. CDR1 and CDR2 from the germline V gene are LNHDA and SQIVND (reference sequence). CDR3 amino acids: CASSIQVEEQFF. CDR3 nucleotides: TGTGCCAGTAGTATTCAGGTGGAGGAGCAGTTCTTC.

This clonotype was observed at least ten times. The V call is TRBV7-2, the J call TRBJ2-1; D is ambiguous. Germline loops: CDR1 SGHTA, CDR2 FQGNSA. The CDR3 has 15 amino acids. V was trimmed by 0 bases and J by 6 bases, leaving 12 bases between them. As DNA, the CDR3 is TGTGCCAGCAGCTTAGCGCTAAATGGGCTCAATGAGCAGTTCTTC. Protein sequence: CASSLALNGLNEQFF.

This clonotype appeared many times. V usage is TRBV27 and J usage is TRBJ2-7; 8 bases agree with TRBD2. V lost 5 bases, J lost 3 bases, and 9 bases stayed unmatched. CDR1 and CDR2 from the germline V gene are MNHEY and SMNVEV (reference sequence). The CDR3 is 15 residues long. The CDR3 bases are TGTGCCAGCAGTAGTACATCCGGGACTAGCTACGAGCAGTACTTC. Protein product: CASSSTSGTSYEQYF.

The chain links TRBV9 to TRBJ2-3; D call uncertain. V gave up 0 bases and J gave up 6 bases, with 11 bases separating them. This CDR3 spans 14 amino acids. Germline V gives CDR1 SGDLS, CDR2 YYNGEE. In DNA, the CDR3 is TGTGCCAGCAGCGTAGCTCTGGCGAGGGATACGCAGTATTTT. Protein product: CASSVALARDTQYF.

The rearrangement uses TRBV30 and TRBJ2-2, with 9 bases lining up with TRBD1. Germline V gene sequence: CDR1 GTSNPN, CDR2 SVGIG (reference sequence). This CDR3 contains 17 residues. V lost 2 bases, J lost 2 bases, and 9 bases stayed unmatched. The CDR3 nucleotides are TGTGCCTGGAGTCCACATAGGACAGGGGTAAACACCGGGGAGCTGTTTTTT. It codes for CAWSPHRTGVNTGELFF.

This chain joins TRBV6-2 or TRBV6-3 and TRBJ1-1; 7 nucleotides agree with TRBD1. Trimming at V came to 4 bases and at J to 4 bases, leaving 9 bases not matched to a gene. The CDR3 spans 15 residues. CDR1 and CDR2 from the germline V gene are MNHEY and SVGEGT. DNA for the CDR3: TGTGCCAGCAGTTTAAACCACAGGGGATCCACTGAAGCTTTCTTT. It specifies CASSLNHRGSTEAFF.

This clonotype was counted a few times. In nucleotides, the CDR3 is TGTGCCAGCAGCTTAGGGGGCGGGAGAGGCACCGGGGAGCTGTTTTTT. Protein sequence: CASSLGGGRGTGELFF. The gene calls are TRBV11-3 and TRBJ2-2; TRBD2 matches 7 bases. The CDR3 has 16 residues. CDR1 and CDR2 (germline): SGHNT, YENEEA. V dropped 1 base and J dropped 4; count of bases not matched to a gene: 6. Full variable domain (rest looked up from reference TRBV11-3 and TRBJ2-2): EAGVVQSPRYKIIEKKQPVAFWCNPISGHNTLYWYLQNLGQGPELLIRYENEEAVDDSQLPKDRFSAERLKGVDSTLKIQPAELGDSAVYLCASSLGGGRGTGELFFGEGSRLTVL.

V usage is TRBV25-1 and J usage is TRBJ2-6; TRBD1 matches 7 bases. CDR3 length equals 17 residues. The V segment lost 4 bases and the J segment 0 bases; nucleotides outside the gene matches: 6. Germline assignment: CDR1 MGHDK and CDR2 SYGVNS. CDR3 amino acids: CASSGGQWSSGANVLTF. The DNA for the CDR3 is TGTGCCAGCAGTGGGGGACAGTGGAGCTCTGGGGCCAACGTCCTGACTTTC. The full variable domain, completed using reference TRBV25-1 and TRBJ2-6, is EADIYQTPRYLVIGTGKKITLECSQTMGHDKMYWYQQDPGMELHLIHYSYGVNSTEKGDLSSESTVSRIRTEHFPLTLESARPSHTSQYLCASSGGQWSSGANVLTFGAGSRLTVL.

This clonotype has a count of ten or more. The chain carries TRBV6-2 or TRBV6-3 and TRBJ2-2; D perhaps matches TRBD1 (6 bases). Per the germline V gene, CDR1 is MNHEY and CDR2 is SVGEGT. The CDR3 covers 16 residues. Trimming took 6 bases from V and 2 from J, leaving 16 bases between them. DNA of the CDR3: TGTGCCAGCAGCTTAGCAGGGGACGGAAACACCGGGGAGCTGTTTTTT. It encodes CASSLAGDGNTGELFF.

This clonotype was seen repeatedly, ten times or more. The chain links TRBV9 to TRBJ2-3; tentatively, D is TRBD2 (5 bases). Germline V gene lookup returns CDR1 SGDLS and CDR2 YYNGEE. The CDR3 consists of 14 residues. The V end lost 1 base, the J end lost 4 bases, and 10 bases lay between the germline ends. The CDR3 spells CASSVNPGADTQYF. The CDR3, as DNA: TGTGCCAGCAGCGTAAATCCCGGGGCAGATACGCAGTATTTT.